The rows below give T cell receptor beta chains drawn from one sample of a study of shared clonotypes between healthy human individuals. Produced via immunoSEQ multiplex PCR; TCRdb's table is partial and in-frame only. This table holds 2 million to 3 million clones, around nine tenths found once. What was sequenced was naive CD4+ T cells sorted from blood. The receptors were sampled from a man aged 18 to 35 in good health. Each CDR3 is given with its conserved first and last residue. The D gene is left open where the match is weak. Not all rows give a size; the values are once, few, many and, for expanded clones, a class.

size: -
length: 15
V: TRBV7-8
D: TRBD2
J: TRBJ2-7
CDR3: CASSLGVGGVHEQYF
DNA: TGTGCCAGCAGCTTAGGGGTGGGAGGGGTCCACGAGCAGTACTTC

size: -
length: 15
V: TRBV7-9
D: TRBD1
J: TRBJ2-7
CDR3: CASRLLGGQTYEQYF
DNA: TGTGCCAGCAGACTTCTTGGGGGACAGACCTACGAGCAGTACTTC

size: -
length: 14
V: TRBV7-9
D: -
J: TRBJ1-4
CDR3: CASSGRGAEEKLFF
DNA: TGTGCCAGCAGCGGACGAGGGGCGGAGGAAAAACTGTTTTTT

size: -
length: 17
V: TRBV12-5
D: TRBD1
J: TRBJ2-7
CDR3: CASGLSPRTGGIYEQYF
DNA: TGTGCTAGTGGTTTATCCCCCAGGACAGGGGGCATCTACGAGCAGTACTTC

size: -
length: 11
V: TRBV6-6
D: -
J: TRBJ2-7
CDR3: CASSPRGEQYF
DNA: TGTGCCAGCAGTCCGCGAGGAGAGCAGTACTTC

size: -
length: 14
V: TRBV28
D: -
J: TRBJ1-5
CDR3: CASSFAPIRQPQHF
DNA: TGTGCCAGCAGTTTCGCTCCTATCCGTCAGCCCCAGCATTTT

size: -
length: 16
V: TRBV21-1
D: -
J: TRBJ2-5
CDR3: CASSKVNRGSGETQYF
DNA: TGTGCCAGCAGCAAAGTGAACAGGGGTTCAGGCGAGACCCAGTACTTC

size: -
length: 15
V: TRBV5-4
D: -
J: TRBJ2-7
CDR3: CASSSQGGRGSEQYF
DNA: TGTGCCAGCAGCTCCCAGGGCGGCAGGGGCTCCGAGCAGTACTTC

size: -
length: 14
V: TRBV5-6
D: TRBD1
J: TRBJ1-1
CDR3: CASSLTGGRTEAFF
DNA: TGTGCCAGCAGCCTGACAGGGGGAAGGACTGAAGCTTTCTTT

size: -
length: 17
V: TRBV7-6
D: TRBD1
J: TRBJ2-2
CDR3: CASSPPWQGAYTGELFF
DNA: TGTGCCAGCAGCCCCCCTTGGCAGGGGGCTTACACCGGGGAGCTGTTTTTT

size: -
length: 15
V: TRBV7-3
D: TRBD1
J: TRBJ2-2
CDR3: CASSAGQGRTGELFF
DNA: TGTGCCAGCAGCGCCGGACAGGGGAGGACCGGGGAGCTGTTTTTT

size: -
length: 13
V: TRBV15
D: -
J: TRBJ2-3
CDR3: CATSRDISETQYF
DNA: TGTGCCACCAGCAGAGATATCAGTGAGACGCAGTATTTT

size: -
length: 14
V: TRBV7-9
D: -
J: TRBJ2-2
CDR3: CASSPVARNGELFF
DNA: TGTGCCAGCAGCCCGGTGGCCCGGAACGGGGAGCTGTTTTTT

size: -
length: 15
V: TRBV9
D: -
J: TRBJ2-3
CDR3: CASSAGVSSTDTQYF
DNA: TGTGCCAGCAGCGCGGGCGTGTCCAGCACAGATACGCAGTATTTT

size: -
length: 15
V: TRBV19
D: -
J: TRBJ2-2
CDR3: CASTPGVGNTGELFF
DNA: TGTGCCAGTACACCCGGGGTCGGTAACACCGGGGAGCTGTTTTTT

size: -
length: 16
V: TRBV18
D: -
J: TRBJ2-6
CDR3: CASSPSSGTGANVLTF
DNA: TGTGCCAGCTCACCATCCTCGGGGACCGGGGCCAACGTCCTGACTTTC

size: -
length: 16
V: TRBV10-3
D: -
J: TRBJ2-2
CDR3: CAISESGRTNTGELFF
DNA: TGTGCCATCAGTGAGTCGGGACGGACGAACACCGGGGAGCTGTTTTTT

size: -
length: 15
V: TRBV19
D: TRBD1
J: TRBJ2-3
CDR3: CASSGTGGTTDTQYF
DNA: TGTGCCAGTAGTGGAACAGGGGGCACGACAGATACGCAGTATTTT

size: -
length: 11
V: TRBV19
D: -
J: TRBJ1-5
CDR3: CASQGGQPQHF
DNA: TGTGCCAGCCAAGGGGGGCAGCCCCAGCATTTT

size: -
length: 15
V: TRBV4-1
D: -
J: TRBJ2-3
CDR3: CASSQGTRGADTQYF
DNA: TGCGCCAGCAGCCAAGGTACAAGGGGGGCGGATACGCAGTATTTT

size: -
length: 14
V: TRBV10-2
D: TRBD2
J: TRBJ2-2
CDR3: CASRIAGGAGELFF
DNA: TGCGCCAGCAGGATAGCGGGAGGAGCCGGGGAGCTGTTTTTT

size: -
length: 14
V: TRBV29-1
D: -
J: TRBJ1-1
CDR3: CSVSRTVGKTEAFF
DNA: TGCAGCGTTTCCAGGACAGTGGGGAAGACTGAAGCTTTCTTT

size: -
length: 16
V: TRBV9
D: TRBD2
J: TRBJ2-3
CDR3: CASSPLLAGGPDTQYF
DNA: TGTGCCAGCAGCCCTTTGCTAGCGGGAGGGCCAGATACGCAGTATTTT

size: once
length: 15
V: TRBV19
D: -
J: TRBJ1-1
CDR3: CASSNSVRMNTEAFF
DNA: TGTGCCAGTAGTAACTCCGTACGCATGAACACTGAAGCTTTCTTT

size: -
length: 15
V: TRBV19
D: TRBD2
J: TRBJ2-1
CDR3: CASSRLAGANNEQFF
DNA: TGTGCCAGTAGCCGACTAGCGGGGGCTAACAATGAGCAGTTCTTC

size: -
length: 15
V: TRBV9
D: TRBD2
J: TRBJ2-5
CDR3: CASSEGSGNQETQYF
DNA: TGTGCCAGCAGCGAGGGAAGCGGGAACCAAGAGACCCAGTACTTC

size: -
length: 14
V: TRBV2
D: -
J: TRBJ2-7
CDR3: CAVGRDTAFLEQYF
DNA: TGTGCCGTTGGCCGGGACACTGCTTTTCTCGAGCAGTACTTC

size: -
length: 11
V: TRBV30
D: -
J: TRBJ2-7
CDR3: CAWSPGTEQYF
DNA: TGTGCCTGGAGCCCCGGGACCGAGCAGTACTTC

size: -
length: 15
V: TRBV9
D: -
J: TRBJ2-1
CDR3: CASSTRAADYNEQFF
DNA: TGTGCCAGCAGCACGCGAGCGGCGGATTACAATGAGCAGTTCTTC

size: once
length: 17
V: TRBV5-1
D: TRBD1
J: TRBJ1-4
CDR3: CASSSYRGGVANEKLFF
DNA: TGCGCCAGCAGCTCCTACAGGGGCGGCGTGGCTAATGAAAAACTGTTTTTT

size: -
length: 13
V: TRBV5-1
D: -
J: TRBJ2-1
CDR3: CASSPPGADEQFF
DNA: TGCGCCAGCAGCCCCCCGGGGGCGGATGAGCAGTTCTTC

size: -
length: 14
V: TRBV7-2
D: TRBD1
J: TRBJ2-3
CDR3: CASSIRGLADTQYF
DNA: TGTGCCAGCAGCATCAGGGGGCTGGCAGATACGCAGTATTTT

size: -
length: 17
V: TRBV5-1
D: TRBD1
J: TRBJ1-6
CDR3: CASSSSITGGKISPLHF
DNA: TGCGCCAGCAGCTCTTCCATAACAGGGGGCAAAATTTCACCCCTCCACTTT

size: -
length: 15
V: TRBV28
D: -
J: TRBJ1-3
CDR3: CASSPGRNSGNTIYF
DNA: TGTGCCAGCAGTCCGGGACGGAACTCTGGAAACACCATATATTTT

size: -
length: 12
V: TRBV7-8
D: -
J: TRBJ2-7
CDR3: CASSSVVGEQYF
DNA: TGTGCCAGCAGCTCCGTGGTTGGCGAGCAGTACTTC

size: -
length: 19
V: TRBV18
D: TRBD2
J: TRBJ2-4
CDR3: CASSPPRTSGSVPENIQYF
DNA: TGTGCCAGCTCACCACCGAGGACTAGCGGGAGTGTACCTGAAAACATTCAGTACTTC

size: -
length: 13
V: TRBV19
D: TRBD1
J: TRBJ1-1
CDR3: CASSRTGDTEAFF
DNA: TGTGCCAGTAGTAGAACAGGGGACACTGAAGCTTTCTTT

size: -
length: 14
V: TRBV6-5
D: TRBD1
J: TRBJ1-2
CDR3: CASSSHTGDYGYTF
DNA: TGTGCCAGCAGTTCCCATACAGGGGACTATGGCTACACCTTC

size: -
length: 15
V: TRBV7-9
D: -
J: TRBJ1-3
CDR3: CAGDAGGNSGNTIYF
DNA: TGTGCCGGAGATGCGGGGGGCAACTCTGGAAACACCATATATTTT

size: once
length: 15
V: TRBV28
D: TRBD1
J: TRBJ2-7
CDR3: CASSISGTGNTEQYF
DNA: TGTGCCAGCAGTATTTCCGGGACAGGCAATACCGAGCAGTACTTC

size: -
length: 11
V: TRBV6-5
D: -
J: TRBJ2-5
CDR3: CASTRGETQYF
DNA: TGTGCCAGCACCAGGGGCGAGACCCAGTACTTC

size: -
length: 16
V: TRBV5-6
D: TRBD1
J: TRBJ1-5
CDR3: CASSLALGQGDQPQHF
DNA: TGTGCCAGCAGCTTGGCCTTGGGACAGGGGGATCAGCCCCAGCATTTT

size: -
length: 13
V: TRBV10-3
D: TRBD1
J: TRBJ2-7
CDR3: CAIAGTGGYEQYF
DNA: TGTGCCATAGCCGGGACAGGGGGCTACGAGCAGTACTTC

size: -
length: 14
V: TRBV9
D: TRBD1
J: TRBJ2-4
CDR3: CASSVGTGGNIQYF
DNA: TGTGCCAGCAGCGTAGGGACAGGGGGAAACATTCAGTACTTC

size: once
length: 13
V: TRBV11-2
D: -
J: TRBJ2-7
CDR3: CASSLFLSYEQYF
DNA: TGTGCCAGCAGCTTATTCCTGTCCTACGAGCAGTACTTC

size: -
length: 19
V: TRBV7-9
D: TRBD2
J: TRBJ2-1
CDR3: CASSLGAGTSRSPYNEQFF
DNA: TGTGCCAGCAGCTTAGGAGCCGGGACTAGCAGGAGCCCCTACAATGAGCAGTTCTTC

size: -
length: 12
V: TRBV6-5
D: -
J: TRBJ2-1
CDR3: CASRYKDNEQFF
DNA: TGTGCCAGCAGATACAAAGACAATGAGCAGTTCTTC

size: -
length: 12
V: TRBV28
D: -
J: TRBJ2-7
CDR3: CASSSSTVEQYF
DNA: TGTGCCAGCAGCTCCTCGACAGTCGAGCAGTACTTC

size: -
length: 15
V: TRBV6-1
D: -
J: TRBJ2-7
CDR3: CASSDNGTPSYEQYF
DNA: TGTGCCAGCAGTGATAACGGGACACCTTCCTACGAGCAGTACTTC

size: -
length: 15
V: TRBV5-1
D: -
J: TRBJ1-1
CDR3: CASSLKGRMNTEAFF
DNA: TGCGCCAGCAGCTTGAAGGGGAGGATGAACACTGAAGCTTTCTTT

size: -
length: 14
V: TRBV10-3
D: TRBD1
J: TRBJ1-1
CDR3: CAISKQGRGTEAFF
DNA: TGTGCCATCTCAAAACAGGGGAGGGGCACTGAAGCTTTCTTT

size: once
length: 13
V: TRBV5-6
D: -
J: TRBJ1-6
CDR3: CASHRDKNSPLHF
DNA: TGTGCCAGTCACCGGGACAAAAATTCACCCCTCCACTTT